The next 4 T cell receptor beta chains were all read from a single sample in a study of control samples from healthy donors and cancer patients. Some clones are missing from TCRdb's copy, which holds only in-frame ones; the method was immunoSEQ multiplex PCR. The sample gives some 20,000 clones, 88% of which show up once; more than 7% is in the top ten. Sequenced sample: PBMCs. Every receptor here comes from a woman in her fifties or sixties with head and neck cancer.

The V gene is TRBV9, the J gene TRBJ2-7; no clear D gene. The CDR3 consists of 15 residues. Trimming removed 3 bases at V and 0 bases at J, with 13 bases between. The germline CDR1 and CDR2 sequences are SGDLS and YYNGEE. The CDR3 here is CASSGSDLSSYEQYF. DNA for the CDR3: TGTGCCAGCAGCGGCAGTGACCTCAGCTCCTACGAGCAGTACTTC. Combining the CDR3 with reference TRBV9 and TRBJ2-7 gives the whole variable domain DSGVTQTPKHLITATGQRVTLRCSPRSGDLSVYWYQQSLDQGLQFLIQYYNGEERAKGNILERFSAQQFPDLHSELNLSSLELGDSALYFCASSGSDLSSYEQYFGPGTRLTVT.

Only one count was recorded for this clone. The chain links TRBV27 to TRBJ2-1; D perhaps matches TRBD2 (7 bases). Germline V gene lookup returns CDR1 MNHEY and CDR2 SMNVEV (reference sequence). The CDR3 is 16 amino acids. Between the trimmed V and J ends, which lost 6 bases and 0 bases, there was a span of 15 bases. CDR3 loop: CASRGMAGASYNEQFF. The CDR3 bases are TGTGCCAGCAGGGGGATGGCGGGGGCCTCCTACAATGAGCAGTTCTTC.

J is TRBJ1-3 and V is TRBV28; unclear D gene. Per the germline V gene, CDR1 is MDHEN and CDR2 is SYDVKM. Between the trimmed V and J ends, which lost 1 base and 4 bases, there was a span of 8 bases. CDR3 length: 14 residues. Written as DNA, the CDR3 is TGTGCCAGCAGTTTATCCTTCGGCGGAAACACCATATATTTT. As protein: CASSLSFGGNTIYF.

CDR3 DNA sequence: TGTGCCAGCAACGACCCGCGGATGACAGATACGCAGTATTTT. As protein: CASNDPRMTDTQYF. V is TRBV19 and J is TRBJ2-3; D gene uncertain. The germline V and J ends were trimmed by 9 bases and 3 bases, with 16 bases remaining between them. The CDR3 covers 14 residues. CDR1 is LNHDA, CDR2 SQIVND, per germline (reference sequence).